These 5 T cell receptor beta chains came from one sample sequenced in a study of blood T cell dynamics during melanoma immunotherapy. Some clones are missing from TCRdb's copy, which holds only in-frame ones; the method was immunoSEQ multiplex PCR. This sample has roughly 8,100 clones, with more than 80% found just once. Specified time point: week 3, after first cycle of checkpoint inhibitor. This specimen consisted of blood, obtained from a patient treated with checkpoint blockade. These receptors were collected from a human donor with melanoma.

The chain couples TRBV28 to TRBJ2-7, with a weak D call TRBD1 (6 bases). This CDR3 region has 14 residues. V lost 8 bases to trimming and J lost 3 bases, with 17 bases between them. Germline CDR1 and CDR2: MDHEN and SYDVKM. CDR3 region: CASQSPGQFYEQYF. CDR3 nucleotides: TGTGCCAGCCAAAGTCCGGGACAATTCTACGAGCAGTACTTC.

The chain has TRBV27 and TRBJ2-7; 8 bases fit TRBD1. There are 15 residues in the CDR3. CDR1 is MNHEY and CDR2 is SMNVEV in the germline V gene (reference sequence). Unmatched junction bases numbered 7, after V lost 6 bases and J lost 0 bases. The CDR3 here is CASRMDRASSYEQYF. In nucleotides, the CDR3 is TGTGCCAGCAGGATGGACAGGGCGAGCTCCTACGAGCAGTACTTC.

Points on this clone: The same CDR3 also results from other DNA sequences found in this sample. This rearrangement joins TRBV27 to TRBJ2-7, with D tentatively TRBD1 (7 bases). V lost 5 bases to trimming and J lost 5 bases, with 13 bases between them. This CDR3 has 13 amino acids. CDR1 and CDR2 from the germline V gene are MNHEY and SMNVEV (reference sequence). The CDR3, as DNA: TGTGCCAGCAGTCCCGCAGGGGGGCACGAGCAGTACTTC. As protein: CASSPAGGHEQYF.

The V and J genes are TRBV5-6 and TRBJ2-7; 11 positions agree with TRBD2. CDR3 length: 15 residues. With 3 bases clipped from V and 0 bases from J, the junction kept 2 bases outside the gene matches. Germline lookup yields CDR1 SGHDT and CDR2 YYEEEE. For the CDR3, the DNA is TGTGCCAGCAGCTCTAGCGGGAGGATCTCCTACGAGCAGTACTTC. Protein sequence: CASSSSGRISYEQYF.

This clone was recorded a few times. The CDR3 loop is CASKLDGGSGANVLTF. The DNA of the CDR3 is TGTGCCAGTAAACTCGACGGAGGGTCTGGGGCCAACGTCCTGACTTTC. This rearrangement joins TRBV19 to TRBJ2-6, with D possibly being TRBD2 (6 bases). Looked up from germline, CDR1 is LNHDA and CDR2 is SQIVND (reference sequence). The ends were cut back, 7 bases at V and 1 base at J, with 14 bases in the middle. CDR3 length: 16 amino acids.